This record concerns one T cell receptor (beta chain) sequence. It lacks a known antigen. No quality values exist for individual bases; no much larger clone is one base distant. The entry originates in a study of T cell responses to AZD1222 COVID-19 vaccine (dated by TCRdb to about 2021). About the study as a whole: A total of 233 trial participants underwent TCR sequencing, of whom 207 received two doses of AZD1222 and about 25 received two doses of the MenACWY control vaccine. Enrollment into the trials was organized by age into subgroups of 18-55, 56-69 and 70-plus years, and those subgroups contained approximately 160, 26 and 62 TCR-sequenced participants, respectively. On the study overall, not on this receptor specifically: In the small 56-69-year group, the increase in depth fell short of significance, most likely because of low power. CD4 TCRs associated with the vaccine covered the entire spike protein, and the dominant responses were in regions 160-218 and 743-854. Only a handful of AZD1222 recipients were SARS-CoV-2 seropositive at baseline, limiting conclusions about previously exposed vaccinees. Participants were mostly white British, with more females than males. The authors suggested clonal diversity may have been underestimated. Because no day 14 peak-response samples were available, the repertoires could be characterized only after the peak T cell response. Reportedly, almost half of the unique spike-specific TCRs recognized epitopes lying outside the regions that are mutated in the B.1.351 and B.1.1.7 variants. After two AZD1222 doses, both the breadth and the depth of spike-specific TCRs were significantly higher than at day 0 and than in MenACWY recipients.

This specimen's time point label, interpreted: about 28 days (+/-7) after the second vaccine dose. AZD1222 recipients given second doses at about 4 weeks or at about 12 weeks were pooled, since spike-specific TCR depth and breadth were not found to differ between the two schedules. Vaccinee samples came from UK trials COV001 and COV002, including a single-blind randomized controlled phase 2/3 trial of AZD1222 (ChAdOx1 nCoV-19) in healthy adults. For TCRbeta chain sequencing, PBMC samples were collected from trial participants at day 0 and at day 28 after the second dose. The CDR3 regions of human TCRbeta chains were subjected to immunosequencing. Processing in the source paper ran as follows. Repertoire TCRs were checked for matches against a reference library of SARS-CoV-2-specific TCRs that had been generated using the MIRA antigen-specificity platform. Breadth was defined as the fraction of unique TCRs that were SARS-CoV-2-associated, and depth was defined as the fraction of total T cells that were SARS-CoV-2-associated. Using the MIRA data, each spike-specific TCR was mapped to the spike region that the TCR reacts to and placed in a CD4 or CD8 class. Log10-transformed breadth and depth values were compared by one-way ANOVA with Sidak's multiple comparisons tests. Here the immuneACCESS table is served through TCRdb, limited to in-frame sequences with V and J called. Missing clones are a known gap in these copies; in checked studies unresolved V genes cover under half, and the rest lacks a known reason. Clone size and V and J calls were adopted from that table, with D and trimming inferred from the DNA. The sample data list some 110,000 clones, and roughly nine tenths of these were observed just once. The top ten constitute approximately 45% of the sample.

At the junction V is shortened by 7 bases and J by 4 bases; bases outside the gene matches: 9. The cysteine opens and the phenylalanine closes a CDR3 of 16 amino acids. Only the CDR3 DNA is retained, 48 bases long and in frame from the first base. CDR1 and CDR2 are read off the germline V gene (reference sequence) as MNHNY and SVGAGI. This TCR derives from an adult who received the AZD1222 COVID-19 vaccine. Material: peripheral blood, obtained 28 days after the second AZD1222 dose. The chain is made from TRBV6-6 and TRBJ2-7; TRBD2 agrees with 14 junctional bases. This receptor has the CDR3 CASTRLAGGPCYEQYF. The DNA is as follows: TGTGCCAGCACCCGACTAGCGGGAGGGCCGTGTTACGAGCAGTACTTC.